This T cell receptor (beta chain) is drawn from a study of blood T cell repertoires in COVID-19 (dated by TCRdb to 2018 to 2020). Broadly, across the study: Samples covering the acute and convalescent phases of COVID-19 were provided by collaborators in the United States, Italy and Spain. The prospective study material was composed of cDNA or gDNA derived from T cells, B-cell-depleted T cells, or PBMCs. The dataset comprised deeply sampled blood TCRbeta repertoires from subjects exposed to, actively infected with, or recovered from COVID-19. The repertoires were released in a freely available public database meant as a resource for research on the immune response to SARS-CoV-2. The samples were drawn from the first 160 participants of the ongoing ImmuneRACE study and from 1,254 subjects provided by 6 global collaborators. Nearly every sample came with metadata listing a de-identified subject ID, COVID-19 status, age in years and sex. Where available, HLA class I and class II types were obtained from metadata supplied by the sample provider rather than from assay-based typing. Overall study results and their limits: How much clinical and demographic metadata was included differed by source and by participant, and the metadata was provided uncurated.

The immunoSEQ Assay, a bias-controlled multiplex PCR, was used to amplify TCRbeta CDR3 regions from genomic DNA. In the paper's pipeline: The number of nucleated cells in each sample was estimated by amplification of reference gene primers within the assay. Sequence reads were collapsed and filtered to measure the absolute abundance of every unique TCRbeta CDR3 rearrangement. For each sample, productive Simpson clonality was calculated by taking the square root of Simpson's diversity index across productive rearrangements. Entries here come from immuneACCESS through TCRdb and include only in-frame sequences with V and J called. Some clones fail to appear in such tables; in the studies checked, an unresolved V gene covers under half of the shortfall, and the cause of the remainder is unknown. The V and J calls and clone size are taken from that table; D and trimming were inferred from the DNA. This sample holds 270,000 or so clones; 85% to 90% were observed only once. The biggest ten clones account for 8.5% to 14% of the sample.

At one collaborating source in Seattle, patients were enrolled during active infection and were followed longitudinally through the course of disease. Each collaborating institution followed its own protocols to collect whole blood in K2EDTA tubes. Collaborator samples were shipped for TCRbeta analysis as frozen whole blood, isolated PBMCs, or DNA extracted from either sample type. The CDR3, cysteine through phenylalanine, is 13 amino acids long. Only the CDR3 DNA is retained, 39 bases long and in frame from the first base. V is clipped by 4 bases and J by 7 bases, and the sequence between their germline boundaries is 16 bases long. CDR1 is given as GTSNPN and CDR2 as SVGIG, both from the germline V gene (reference sequence). On this clone itself: The target of this receptor is not known. No base qualities exist here, and no much larger clone lies one base off it.

The sample was peripheral blood. The chain uses TRBV30 and TRBJ2-5, and perhaps TRBD2 as D gene, on 6 matching bases. The clonotype comes from a woman younger than 45 with COVID-19, enrolled during active disease. The encoded CDR3 is CAWNPGGFGTQYF. The DNA reads TGTGCCTGGAACCCCGGGGGTTTTGGGACCCAGTACTTC.